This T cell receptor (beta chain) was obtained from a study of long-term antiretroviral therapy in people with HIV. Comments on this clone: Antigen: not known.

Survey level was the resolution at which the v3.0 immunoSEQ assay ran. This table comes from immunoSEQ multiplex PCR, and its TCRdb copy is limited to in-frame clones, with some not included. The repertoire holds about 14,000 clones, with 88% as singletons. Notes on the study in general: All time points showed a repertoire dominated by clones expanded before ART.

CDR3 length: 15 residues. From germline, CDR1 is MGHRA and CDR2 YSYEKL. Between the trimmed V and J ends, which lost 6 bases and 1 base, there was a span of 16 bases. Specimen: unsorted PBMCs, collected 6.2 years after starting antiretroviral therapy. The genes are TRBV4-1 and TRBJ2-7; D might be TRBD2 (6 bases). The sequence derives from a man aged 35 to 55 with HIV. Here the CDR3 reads CASSQPGLSSYEQYF. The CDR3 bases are TGCGCCAGCAGTCAGCCGGGACTTTCGTCCTACGAGCAGTACTTC.